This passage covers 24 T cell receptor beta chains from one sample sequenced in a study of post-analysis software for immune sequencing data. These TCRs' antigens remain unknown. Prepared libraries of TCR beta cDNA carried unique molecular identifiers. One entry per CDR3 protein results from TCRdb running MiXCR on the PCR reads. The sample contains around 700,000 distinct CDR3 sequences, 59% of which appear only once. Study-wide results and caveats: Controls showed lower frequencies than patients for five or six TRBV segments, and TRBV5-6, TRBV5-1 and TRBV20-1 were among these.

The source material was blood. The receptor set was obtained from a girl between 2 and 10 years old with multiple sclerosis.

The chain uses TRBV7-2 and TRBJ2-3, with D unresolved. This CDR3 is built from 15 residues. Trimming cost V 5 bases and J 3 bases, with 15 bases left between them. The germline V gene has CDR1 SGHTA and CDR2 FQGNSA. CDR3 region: CASSQEGMRTDTQYF. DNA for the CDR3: TGTGCCAGCAGCCAAGAAGGTATGAGGACAGATACGCAGTATTTT.

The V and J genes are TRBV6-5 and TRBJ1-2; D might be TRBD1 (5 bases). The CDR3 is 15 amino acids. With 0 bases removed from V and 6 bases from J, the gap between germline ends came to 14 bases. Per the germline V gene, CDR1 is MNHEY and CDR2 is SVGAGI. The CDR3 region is CASSYSSGRGNGYTF. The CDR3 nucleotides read TGTGCCAGCAGTTACTCGTCAGGGAGGGGAAATGGCTACACCTTC.

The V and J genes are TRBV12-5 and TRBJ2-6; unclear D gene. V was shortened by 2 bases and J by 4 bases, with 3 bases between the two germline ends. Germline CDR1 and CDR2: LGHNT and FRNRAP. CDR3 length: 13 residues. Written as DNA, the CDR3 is TGTGCTAGTGGTTTGTACGGGGCCAACGTCCTGACTTTC. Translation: CASGLYGANVLTF.

The chain's CDR3 is CASSRPQGGGNTEAFF. CDR3 nucleotides: TGTGCCAGCAGTCGCCCACAGGGGGGTGGCAACACTGAAGCTTTCTTT. V usage is TRBV12-3 or TRBV12-4 and J usage is TRBJ1-1; 8 bases fit TRBD1. The CDR3 runs 16 residues. V shed 5 bases and J 2 bases; nucleotides not matched to a gene: 10.

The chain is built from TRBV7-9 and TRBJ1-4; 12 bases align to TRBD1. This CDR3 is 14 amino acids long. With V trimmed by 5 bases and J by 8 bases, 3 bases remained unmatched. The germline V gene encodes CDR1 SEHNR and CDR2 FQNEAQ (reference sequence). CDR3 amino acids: CASSAGTGGEKLFF. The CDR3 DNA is TGTGCCAGCAGCGCAGGGACAGGGGGCGAAAAACTGTTTTTT.

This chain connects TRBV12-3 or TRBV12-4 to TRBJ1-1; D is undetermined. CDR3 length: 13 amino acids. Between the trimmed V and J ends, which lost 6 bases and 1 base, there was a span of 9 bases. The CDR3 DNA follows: TGTGCCAGCAGACGAGACGGGAACACTGAAGCTTTCTTT. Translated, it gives CASRRDGNTEAFF.

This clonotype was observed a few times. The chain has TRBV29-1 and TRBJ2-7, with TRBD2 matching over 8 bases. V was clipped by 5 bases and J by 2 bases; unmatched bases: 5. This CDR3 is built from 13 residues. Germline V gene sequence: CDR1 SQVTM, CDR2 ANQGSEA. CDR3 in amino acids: CSVLAGRPYEQYF. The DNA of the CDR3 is TGCAGCGTTTTAGCGGGACGGCCCTACGAGCAGTACTTC.

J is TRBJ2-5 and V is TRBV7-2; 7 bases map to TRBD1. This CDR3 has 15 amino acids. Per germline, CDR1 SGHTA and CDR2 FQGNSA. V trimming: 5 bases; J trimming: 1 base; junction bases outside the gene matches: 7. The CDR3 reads CASSEGAGSQETQYF. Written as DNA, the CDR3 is TGTGCCAGCAGCGAGGGGGCAGGCAGCCAAGAGACCCAGTACTTC.

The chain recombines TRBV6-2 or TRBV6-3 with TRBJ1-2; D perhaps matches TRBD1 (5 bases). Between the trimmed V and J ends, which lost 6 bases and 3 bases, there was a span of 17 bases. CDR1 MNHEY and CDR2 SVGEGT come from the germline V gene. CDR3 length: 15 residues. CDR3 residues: CASSPVGTRDYGYTF. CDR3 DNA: TGTGCCAGCAGCCCCGTTGGGACCAGGGACTATGGCTACACCTTC.

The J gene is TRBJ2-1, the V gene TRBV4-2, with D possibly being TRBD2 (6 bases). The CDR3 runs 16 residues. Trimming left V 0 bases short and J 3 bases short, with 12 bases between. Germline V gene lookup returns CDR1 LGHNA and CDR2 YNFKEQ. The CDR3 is CASSQEGAGSYNEQFF. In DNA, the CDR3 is TGTGCCAGCAGCCAAGAAGGAGCGGGTAGCTACAATGAGCAGTTCTTC.

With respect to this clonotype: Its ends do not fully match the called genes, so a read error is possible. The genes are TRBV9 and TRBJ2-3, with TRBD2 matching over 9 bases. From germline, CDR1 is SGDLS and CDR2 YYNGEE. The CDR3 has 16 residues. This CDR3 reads CASSVASSGSADTQYF. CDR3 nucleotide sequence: TGTGCCAGCAGTGTAGCGAGTAGCGGGAGTGCAGATACGCAGTATTTT.

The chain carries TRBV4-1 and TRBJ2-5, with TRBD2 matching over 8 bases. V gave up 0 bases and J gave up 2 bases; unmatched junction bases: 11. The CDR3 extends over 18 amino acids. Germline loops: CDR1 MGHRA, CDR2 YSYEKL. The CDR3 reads CASSQDRGLVWLQETQYF. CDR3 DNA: TGCGCCAGCAGCCAAGATAGGGGACTAGTGTGGTTACAAGAGACCCAGTACTTC.

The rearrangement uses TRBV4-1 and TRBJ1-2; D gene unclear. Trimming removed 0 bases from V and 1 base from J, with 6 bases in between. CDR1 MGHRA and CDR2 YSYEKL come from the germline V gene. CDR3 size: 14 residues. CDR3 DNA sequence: TGCGCCAGCAGCCAAGATGCGAATAACTATGGCTACACCTTC. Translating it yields CASSQDANNYGYTF.

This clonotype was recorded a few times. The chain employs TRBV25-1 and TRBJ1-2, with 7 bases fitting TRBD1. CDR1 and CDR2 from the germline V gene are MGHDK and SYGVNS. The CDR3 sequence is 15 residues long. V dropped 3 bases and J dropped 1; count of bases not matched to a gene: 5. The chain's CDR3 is CASSDRTGFNYGYTF. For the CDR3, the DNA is TGTGCCAGCAGTGATCGGACAGGATTTAACTATGGCTACACCTTC.

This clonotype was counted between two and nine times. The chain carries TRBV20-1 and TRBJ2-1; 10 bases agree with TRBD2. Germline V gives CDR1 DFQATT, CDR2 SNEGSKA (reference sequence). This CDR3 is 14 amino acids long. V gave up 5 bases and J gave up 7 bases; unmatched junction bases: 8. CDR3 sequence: CSAQAGGPINEQFF. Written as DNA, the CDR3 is TGCAGTGCTCAAGCGGGGGGGCCGATAAATGAGCAGTTCTTC.

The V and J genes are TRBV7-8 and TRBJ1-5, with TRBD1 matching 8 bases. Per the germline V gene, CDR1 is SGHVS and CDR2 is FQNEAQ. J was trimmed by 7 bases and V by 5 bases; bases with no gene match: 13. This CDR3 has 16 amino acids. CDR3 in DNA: TGTGCCAGCAGCCCTCGGGACAGGCGCACGGGGCAGCCCCAGCATTTT. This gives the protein CASSPRDRRTGQPQHF.

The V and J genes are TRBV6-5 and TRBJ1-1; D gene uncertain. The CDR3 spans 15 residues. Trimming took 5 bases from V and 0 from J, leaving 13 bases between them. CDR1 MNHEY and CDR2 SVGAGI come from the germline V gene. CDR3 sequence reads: CASSHLLPMNTEAFF. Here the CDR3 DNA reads TGTGCCAGCAGTCATCTGCTCCCTATGAACACTGAAGCTTTCTTT.

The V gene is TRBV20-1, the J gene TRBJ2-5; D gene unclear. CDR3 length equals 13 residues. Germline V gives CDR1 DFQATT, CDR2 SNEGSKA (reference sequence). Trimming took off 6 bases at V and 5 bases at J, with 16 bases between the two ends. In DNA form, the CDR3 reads TGCAGTGCGCCCCGCCACGGTTCGGAGACCCAGTACTTC. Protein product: CSAPRHGSETQYF.

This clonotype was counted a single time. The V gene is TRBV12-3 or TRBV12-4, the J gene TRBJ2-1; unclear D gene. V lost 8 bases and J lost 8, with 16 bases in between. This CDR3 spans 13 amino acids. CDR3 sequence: CASCLGITDEQFF. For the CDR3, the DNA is TGTGCCAGCTGCTTGGGGATAACAGATGAGCAGTTCTTC.

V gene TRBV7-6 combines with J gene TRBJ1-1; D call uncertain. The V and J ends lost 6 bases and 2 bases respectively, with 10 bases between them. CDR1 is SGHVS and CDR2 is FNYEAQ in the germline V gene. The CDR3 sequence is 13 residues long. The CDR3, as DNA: TGTGCCAGCAGTGCTCAGGAAAACACTGAAGCTTTCTTT. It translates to CASSAQENTEAFF.

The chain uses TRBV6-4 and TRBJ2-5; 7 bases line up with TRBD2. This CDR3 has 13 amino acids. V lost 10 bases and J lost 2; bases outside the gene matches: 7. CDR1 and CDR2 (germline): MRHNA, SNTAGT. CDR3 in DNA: TGTGCCACCCTGGGGAGGGGTCAAGAGACCCAGTACTTC. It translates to CATLGRGQETQYF.

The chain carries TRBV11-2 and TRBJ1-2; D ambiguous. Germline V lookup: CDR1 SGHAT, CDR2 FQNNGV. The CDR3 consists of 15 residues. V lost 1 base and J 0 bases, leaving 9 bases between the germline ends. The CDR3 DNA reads TGTGCCAGCAGCTTAGGTCCGGGAGCTAACTATGGCTACACCTTC. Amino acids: CASSLGPGANYGYTF.

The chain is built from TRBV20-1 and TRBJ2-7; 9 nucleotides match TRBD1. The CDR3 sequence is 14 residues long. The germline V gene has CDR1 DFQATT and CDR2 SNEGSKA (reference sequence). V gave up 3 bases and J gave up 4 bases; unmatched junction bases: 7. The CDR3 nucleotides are TGCAGTGCTAGGGACCGGGACAGGGTTTACGAGCAGTACTTC. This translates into CSARDRDRVYEQYF.

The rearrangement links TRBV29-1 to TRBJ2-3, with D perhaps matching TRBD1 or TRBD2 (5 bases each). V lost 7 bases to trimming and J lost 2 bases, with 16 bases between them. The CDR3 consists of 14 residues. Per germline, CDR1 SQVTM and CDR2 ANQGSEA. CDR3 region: CSGGWDSPTDTQYF. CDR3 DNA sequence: TGCAGCGGGGGGTGGGATTCTCCCACAGATACGCAGTATTTT.